Reported below is one T cell receptor beta chain. Patients in Seattle were enrolled during active infection, then followed longitudinally. As originally analysed: Amplification with reference gene primers provided the estimates of nucleated cell counts. Repertoires were generated with immunoSEQ multiplex PCR, while TCRdb's copy carries only in-frame clones and drops some. V, J and clone size are those of that table, while D and trimming were read from the DNA. The table lists roughly 320,000 clones, 85% to 90% of them singletons. The data stem from a study of blood T cell repertoires in COVID-19. Study information: The analysed material was cDNA or gDNA that came from T cells, B-cell-depleted T cells, or PBMCs.

CDR3 length equals 15 residues. The germline V and J ends were trimmed by 3 bases and 1 base, with 15 bases remaining between them. Germline CDR1 DFQATT, CDR2 SNEGSKA (reference sequence). The sequence derives from a woman in her fifties or sixties with COVID-19, enrolled during active disease. Input material: peripheral blood. The rearrangement uses TRBV20-1 and TRBJ1-2; D is possibly TRBD1 (6 bases). Written as DNA, the CDR3 is TGCAGTGCTAGTTCCGGGACATCTGGTAACTATGGCTACACCTTC. This sequence encodes CSASSGTSGNYGYTF.